These T cell receptor beta chains were read from a single sample in a study of shared clonotypes between healthy human individuals. Sequencing was performed with immunoSEQ multiplex PCR; in TCRdb, only in-frame clones are kept and a portion is missing. The data contain millions of clones, 90% to 95% of them singletons. The sequenced sample consisted of naive CD4+ T cells from PBMCs. The receptors derive from a man between 18 and 29 years old in good health. Some clones in this sample may be carry-over from other donors' samples. CDR3s include the opening cysteine and the closing phenylalanine or tryptophan. D genes are given only for firm matches. Only some rows state a clone size, as once, few, many or a class for expanded clones.

>12|NA|TRBV7-9|NA|TRBJ1-1
TGTGCCAGCAGCAAACGACCGCCTTTAGCTTTCTTT
CASSKRPPLAFF
>12|NA|TRBV7-2|NA|TRBJ2-7
TGTGCCAGCAGCTTAGTGGCCTACGAGCAGTACTTC
CASSLVAYEQYF
>12|NA|TRBV6-6|NA|TRBJ2-1
TGTGCCAGCAGTTACAAGGGGCACCGCCGGTTCTTC
CASSYKGHRRFF
>14|NA|TRBV7-9|NA|TRBJ2-5
TGTGCCAGCAGCTGGTCGGCGGGGCGGGAGACCCAGTACTTC
CASSWSAGRETQYF
>15|NA|TRBV5-1|NA|TRBJ2-2
TGCGCCAGCAGCTTAGGCGGGTCGGGGACCGGGGAGCTGTTTTTT
CASSLGGSGTGELFF
>11|NA|TRBV27|few|TRBJ1-2
TGTGCCAGCCCCTCCTCTACTGGCTACACCTTC
CASPSSTGYTF
>19|TRBD1|TRBV29-1|NA|TRBJ2-7
TGCAGCGTGACCGGCGGGACAGGGGGCCCTCCCCGTAGTTTGGGAGAGCAGTACTTC
CSVTGGTGGPPRSLGEQYF
>14|NA|TRBV7-9|NA|TRBJ1-2
TGTGCCAGCAGCTTAAGGATCGCTAACTATGGCTACACCTTC
CASSLRIANYGYTF
>14|NA|TRBV5-1|NA|TRBJ1-1
TGCGCCAGCAGCTTGCTCTCCGACGGGACTGAAGCTTTCTTT
CASSLLSDGTEAFF
>17|NA|TRBV21-1|NA|TRBJ2-1
TGTGCCAGCATAAGTATTTCGGGTCGAGGGTCGTACAATGAGCAGTTCTTC
CASISISGRGSYNEQFF
>14|NA|TRBV28|NA|TRBJ1-2
TGTGCCAGCAGAACCTTCCAGGGAAACTATGGCTACACCTTC
CASRTFQGNYGYTF
>15|NA|TRBV29-1|NA|TRBJ2-1
TGCAGCGTTGAAGCATGGACTCCGCTTCGGTATGAGCAGTTCTTC
CSVEAWTPLRYEQFF
>16|NA|TRBV5-6|NA|TRBJ1-3
TGTGCCAGCAGCTTGGGGCAGGTCCACTCTGGAAACACCATATATTTT
CASSLGQVHSGNTIYF
>16|NA|TRBV9|NA|TRBJ2-3
TGTGCCAGCAGCCCCCGGGCAGGGGATAGCACAGATACGCAGTATTTT
CASSPRAGDSTDTQYF
>16|NA|TRBV28|NA|TRBJ2-3
TGTGCCAGCAGTTTAGCCGGTAGGACGGGGGAGGTTACGCAGTATTTT
CASSLAGRTGEVTQYF
>15|TRBD1|TRBV25-1|NA|TRBJ1-2
TGTGCCAGCAGTGCTCCGGGACAGAGTTACTATGGCTACACCTTC
CASSAPGQSYYGYTF